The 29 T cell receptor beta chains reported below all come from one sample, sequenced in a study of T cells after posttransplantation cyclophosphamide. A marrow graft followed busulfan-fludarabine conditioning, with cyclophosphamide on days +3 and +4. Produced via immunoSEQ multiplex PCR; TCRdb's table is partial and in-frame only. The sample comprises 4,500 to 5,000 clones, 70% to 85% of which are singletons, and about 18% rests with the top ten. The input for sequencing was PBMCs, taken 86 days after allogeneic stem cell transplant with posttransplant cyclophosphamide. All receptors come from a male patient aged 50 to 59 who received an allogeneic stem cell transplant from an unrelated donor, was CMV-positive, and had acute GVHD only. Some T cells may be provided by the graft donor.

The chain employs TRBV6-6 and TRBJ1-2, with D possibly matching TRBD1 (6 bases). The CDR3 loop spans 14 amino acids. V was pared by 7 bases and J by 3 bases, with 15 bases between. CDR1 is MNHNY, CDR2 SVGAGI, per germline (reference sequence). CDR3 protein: CASTTLRGDYGYTF. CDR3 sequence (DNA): TGTGCCAGCACTACCCTCAGGGGCGACTATGGCTACACCTTC.

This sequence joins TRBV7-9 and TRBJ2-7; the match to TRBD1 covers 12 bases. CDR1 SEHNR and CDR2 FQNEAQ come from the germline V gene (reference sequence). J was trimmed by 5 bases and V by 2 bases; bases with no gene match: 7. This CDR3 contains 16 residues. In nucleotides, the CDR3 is TGTGCCAGCAGCTTAAGGGACAGGGGGCAGGAAAACGAGCAGTACTTC. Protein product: CASSLRDRGQENEQYF.

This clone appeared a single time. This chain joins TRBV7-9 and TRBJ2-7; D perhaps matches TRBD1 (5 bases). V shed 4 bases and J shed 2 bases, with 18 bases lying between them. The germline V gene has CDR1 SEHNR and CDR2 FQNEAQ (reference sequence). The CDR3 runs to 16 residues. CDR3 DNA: TGTGCCAGCAGCTCAACCACCAGGGTATCCCCCTACGAGCAGTACTTC. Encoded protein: CASSSTTRVSPYEQYF.

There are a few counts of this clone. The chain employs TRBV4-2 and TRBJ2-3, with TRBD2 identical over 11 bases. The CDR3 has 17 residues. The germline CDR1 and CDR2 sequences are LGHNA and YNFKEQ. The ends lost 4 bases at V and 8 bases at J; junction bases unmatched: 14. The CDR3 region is CASSPRLAGPPGGTQYF. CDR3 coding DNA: TGTGCCAGCAGCCCTAGACTAGCGGGGCCTCCGGGCGGTACGCAGTATTTT.

In DNA, the CDR3 is TGTGCCAGCACCGTTAGACTAGCTGTAAGGGAGCTGTTTTTT. Its protein is CASTVRLAVRELFF. The chain recombines TRBV7-8 with TRBJ2-2; 7 bases are shared with TRBD2. In germline, CDR1 is SGHVS, CDR2 FQNEAQ. Trimming removed 7 bases from V and 9 bases from J; junction bases left unmatched: 11. The CDR3 covers 14 residues.

The chain's CDR3 is CASSLFLTEVGEAFF. The CDR3 nucleotides are TGTGCCAGCAGTTTATTCCTGACAGAAGTAGGTGAAGCTTTCTTT. The chain has TRBV27 and TRBJ1-1, with D possibly being TRBD1 (5 bases). Trimming removed 1 base from V and 7 bases from J, with 16 bases in between. Germline CDR1 and CDR2: MNHEY and SMNVEV (reference sequence). CDR3 size: 15 residues.

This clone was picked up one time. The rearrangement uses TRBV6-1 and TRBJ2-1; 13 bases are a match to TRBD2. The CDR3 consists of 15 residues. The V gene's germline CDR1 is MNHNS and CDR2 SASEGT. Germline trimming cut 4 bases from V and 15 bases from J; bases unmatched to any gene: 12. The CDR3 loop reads CASSATSGGAERSFF. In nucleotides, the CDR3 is TGTGCCAGCAGTGCCACTAGCGGGGGGGCCGAGAGGTCGTTCTTC.

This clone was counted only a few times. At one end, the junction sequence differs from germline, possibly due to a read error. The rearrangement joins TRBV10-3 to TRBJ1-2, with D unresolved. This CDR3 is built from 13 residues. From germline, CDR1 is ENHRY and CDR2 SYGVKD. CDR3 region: CAISVEGNNGYTF. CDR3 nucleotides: TGTGCCATCAGTGTAGAGGGTAACAATGGCTACACCTTC.

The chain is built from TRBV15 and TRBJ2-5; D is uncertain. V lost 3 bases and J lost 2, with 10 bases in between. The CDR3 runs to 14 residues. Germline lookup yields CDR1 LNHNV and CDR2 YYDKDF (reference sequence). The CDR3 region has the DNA TGTGCCACCAGCAGGGATCGGAGTCAAGAGACCCAGTACTTC. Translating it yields CATSRDRSQETQYF.

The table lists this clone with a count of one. In DNA form, the CDR3 reads TGTGCCAGCATCTCAGGCTACGAGCAGTACTTC. Translating gives CASISGYEQYF. The chain has TRBV28 and TRBJ2-7; D ambiguous. The length of the CDR3 is 11 residues. With 7 bases removed from V and 3 bases from J, the gap between germline ends came to 7 bases. Germline CDR1 reads MDHEN; CDR2 reads SYDVKM.

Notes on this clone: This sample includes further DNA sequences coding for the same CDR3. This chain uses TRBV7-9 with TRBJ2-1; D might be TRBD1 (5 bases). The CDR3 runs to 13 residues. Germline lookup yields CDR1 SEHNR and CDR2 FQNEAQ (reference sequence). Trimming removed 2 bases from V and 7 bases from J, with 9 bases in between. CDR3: CASSLPDRNEQFF. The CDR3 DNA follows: TGTGCCAGCAGCTTACCTGACAGAAATGAGCAGTTCTTC.

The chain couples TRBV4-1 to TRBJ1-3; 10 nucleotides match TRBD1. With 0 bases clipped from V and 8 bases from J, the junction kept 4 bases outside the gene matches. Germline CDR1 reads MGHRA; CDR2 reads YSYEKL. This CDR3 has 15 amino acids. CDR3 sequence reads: CASSQERDRGHTIYF. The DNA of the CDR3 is TGCGCCAGCAGCCAAGAACGGGACAGGGGACACACCATATATTTT.

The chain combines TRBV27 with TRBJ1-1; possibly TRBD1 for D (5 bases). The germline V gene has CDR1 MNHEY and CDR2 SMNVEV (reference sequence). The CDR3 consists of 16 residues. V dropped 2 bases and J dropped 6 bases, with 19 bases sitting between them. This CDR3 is CASSLIKSQGAAEAFF. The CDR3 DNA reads TGTGCCAGCAGTTTAATAAAAAGTCAGGGTGCTGCTGAAGCTTTCTTT.

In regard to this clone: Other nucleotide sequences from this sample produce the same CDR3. CDR3 loop: CASSSGTYNSPLHF. The DNA for the CDR3 is TGTGCCAGCAGTTCCGGGACTTATAATTCACCCCTCCACTTT. The rearrangement links TRBV27 to TRBJ1-6, with D possibly TRBD1 on 5 matching bases. Trimming cost V 4 bases and J 4 bases, with 8 bases left between them. CDR3 length: 14 amino acids. Germline CDR1 MNHEY, CDR2 SMNVEV (reference sequence).

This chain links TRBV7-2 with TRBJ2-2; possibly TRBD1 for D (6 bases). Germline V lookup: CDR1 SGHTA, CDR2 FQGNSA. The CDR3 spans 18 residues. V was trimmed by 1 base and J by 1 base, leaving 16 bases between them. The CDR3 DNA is TGTGCCAGCAGCTTAGACCCCGGACAGCTAGGGAACACCGGGGAGCTGTTTTTT. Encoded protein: CASSLDPGQLGNTGELFF.

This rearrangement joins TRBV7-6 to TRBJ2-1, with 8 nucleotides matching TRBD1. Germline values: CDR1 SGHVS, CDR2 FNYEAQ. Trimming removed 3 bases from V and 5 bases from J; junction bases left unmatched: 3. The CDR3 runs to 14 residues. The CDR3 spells CASSFTGGNNEQFF. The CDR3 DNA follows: TGTGCCAGCAGCTTCACAGGGGGTAACAATGAGCAGTTCTTC. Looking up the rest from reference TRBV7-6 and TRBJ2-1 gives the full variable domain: GAGVSQSPRYKVTKRGQDVALRCDPISGHVSLYWYRQALGQGPEFLTYFNYEAQQDKSGLPNDRFSAERPEGSISTLTIQRTEQRDSAMYRCASSFTGGNNEQFFGPGTRLTVL.

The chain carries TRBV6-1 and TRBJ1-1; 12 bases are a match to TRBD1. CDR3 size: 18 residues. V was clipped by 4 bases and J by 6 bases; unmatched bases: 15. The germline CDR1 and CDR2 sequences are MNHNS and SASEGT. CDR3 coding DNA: TGTGCCAGCAGTGTTCCGGGACAGGGGGCCCCGGGGATGCCTGAAGCTTTCTTT. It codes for CASSVPGQGAPGMPEAFF.

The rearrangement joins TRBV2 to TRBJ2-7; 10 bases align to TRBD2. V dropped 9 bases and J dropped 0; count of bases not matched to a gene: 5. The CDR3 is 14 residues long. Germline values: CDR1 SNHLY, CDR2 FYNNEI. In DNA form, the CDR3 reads TGTGCCAGTCTAGCGGGAGTTATCTCCTACGAGCAGTACTTC. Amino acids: CASLAGVISYEQYF.

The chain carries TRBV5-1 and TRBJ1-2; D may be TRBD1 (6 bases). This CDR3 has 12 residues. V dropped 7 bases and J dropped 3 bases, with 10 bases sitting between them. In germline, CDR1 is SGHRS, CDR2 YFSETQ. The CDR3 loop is CASRGGDYGYTF. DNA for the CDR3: TGCGCCAGCCGTGGGGGCGACTATGGCTACACCTTC. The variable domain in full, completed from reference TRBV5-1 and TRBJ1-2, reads KAGVTQTPRYLIKTRGQQVTLSCSPISGHRSVSWYQQTPGQGLQFLFEYFSETQRNKGNFPGRFSGRQFSNSRSEMNVSTLELGDSALYLCASRGGDYGYTFGSGTRLTVV.

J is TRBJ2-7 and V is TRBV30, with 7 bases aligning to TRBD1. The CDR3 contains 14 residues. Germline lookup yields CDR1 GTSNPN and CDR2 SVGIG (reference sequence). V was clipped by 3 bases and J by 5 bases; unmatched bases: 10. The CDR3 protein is CAWRGKQGFHEQYF. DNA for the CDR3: TGTGCCTGGAGGGGCAAACAGGGGTTCCACGAGCAGTACTTC.

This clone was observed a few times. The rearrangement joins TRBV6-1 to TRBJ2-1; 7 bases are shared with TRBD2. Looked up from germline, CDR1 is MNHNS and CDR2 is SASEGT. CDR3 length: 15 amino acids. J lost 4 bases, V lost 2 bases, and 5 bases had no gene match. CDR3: CASSEWASGYNEQFF. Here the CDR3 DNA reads TGTGCCAGCAGTGAATGGGCTAGCGGATACAATGAGCAGTTCTTC.

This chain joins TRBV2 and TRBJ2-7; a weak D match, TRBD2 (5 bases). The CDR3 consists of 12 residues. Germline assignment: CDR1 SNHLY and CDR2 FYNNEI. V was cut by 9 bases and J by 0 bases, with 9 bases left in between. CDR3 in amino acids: CASDYPSYEQYF. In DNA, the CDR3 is TGTGCCAGTGACTACCCCTCCTACGAGCAGTACTTC. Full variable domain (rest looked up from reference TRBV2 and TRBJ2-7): EPEVTQTPSHQVTQMGQEVILRCVPISNHLYFYWYRQILGQKVEFLVSFYNNEISEKSEIFDDQFSVERPDGSNFTLKIRSTKLEDSAMYFCASDYPSYEQYFGPGTRLTVT.

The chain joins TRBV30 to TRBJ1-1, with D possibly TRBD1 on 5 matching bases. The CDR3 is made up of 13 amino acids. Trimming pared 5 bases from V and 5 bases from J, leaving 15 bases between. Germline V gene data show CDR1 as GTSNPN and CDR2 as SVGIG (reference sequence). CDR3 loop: CAWGVVGGTEAFF. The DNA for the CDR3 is TGTGCCTGGGGGGTTGTGGGGGGGACTGAAGCTTTCTTT.

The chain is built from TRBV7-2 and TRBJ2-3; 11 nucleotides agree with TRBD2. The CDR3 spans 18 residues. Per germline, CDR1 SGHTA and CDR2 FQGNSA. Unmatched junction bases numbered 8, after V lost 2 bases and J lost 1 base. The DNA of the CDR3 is TGTGCCAGCAGCTTATTACTAGCGGGGGAAGTCGGCACAGATACGCAGTATTTT. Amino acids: CASSLLLAGEVGTDTQYF.

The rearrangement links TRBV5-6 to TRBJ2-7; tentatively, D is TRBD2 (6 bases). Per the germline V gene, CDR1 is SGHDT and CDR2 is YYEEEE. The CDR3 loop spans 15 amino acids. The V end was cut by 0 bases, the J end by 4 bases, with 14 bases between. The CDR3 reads CASSLEGLGGYEQYF. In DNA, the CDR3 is TGTGCCAGCAGCTTGGAAGGGCTCGGGGGATACGAGCAGTACTTC.

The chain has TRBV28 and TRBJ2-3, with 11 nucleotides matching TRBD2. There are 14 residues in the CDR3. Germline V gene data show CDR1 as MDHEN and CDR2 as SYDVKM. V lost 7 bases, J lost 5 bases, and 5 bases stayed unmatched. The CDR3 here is CASNSGREGDTQYF. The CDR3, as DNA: TGTGCCAGCAATAGCGGGAGGGAAGGAGATACGCAGTATTTT.

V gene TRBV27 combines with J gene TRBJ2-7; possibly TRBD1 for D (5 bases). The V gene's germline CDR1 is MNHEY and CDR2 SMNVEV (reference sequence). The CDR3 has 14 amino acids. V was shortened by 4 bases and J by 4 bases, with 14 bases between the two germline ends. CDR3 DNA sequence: TGTGCCAGCAGTTCCGGTGGGGCCAGATACGAGCAGTACTTC. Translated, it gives CASSSGGARYEQYF.

The CDR3 loop reads CAWSLNREPNEKLFF. CDR3 in DNA: TGTGCCTGGAGTTTAAACCGGGAACCTAATGAAAAACTGTTTTTT. V and J are TRBV30 and TRBJ1-4, with D hard to call. Germline CDR1 is GTSNPN and CDR2 is SVGIG (reference sequence). Trimming cost V 2 bases and J 3 bases, with 13 bases left between them. This CDR3 has 15 residues.

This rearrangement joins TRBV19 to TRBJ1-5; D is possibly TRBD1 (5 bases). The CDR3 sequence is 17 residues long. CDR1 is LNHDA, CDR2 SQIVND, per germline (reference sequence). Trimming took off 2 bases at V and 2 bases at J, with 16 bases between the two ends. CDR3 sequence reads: CASSILPLGQGNQPQHF. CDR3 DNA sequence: TGTGCCAGTAGTATACTACCCCTCGGACAAGGCAATCAGCCCCAGCATTTT.